The entry below gives a single TCR beta chain sequence along with its context. Some clones are missing from TCRdb's copy, which holds only in-frame ones; the method was immunoSEQ multiplex PCR. The sample lists approximately 120,000 clones, over 75% occurring once. The entry originates in a study of blood T cell repertoires in COVID-19. The overall study: Donors in the United States, Italy and Spain gave samples during acute or convalescent COVID-19. From T cells, B-cell-depleted T cells, or PBMCs came the material, which was cDNA or gDNA.

This CDR3 region has 17 residues. From germline, CDR1 is SEHNR and CDR2 FQNEAQ (reference sequence). Trimming took 6 bases from V and 4 from J; bases not matched to a gene: 17. The rearrangement links TRBV7-9 to TRBJ2-7, with TRBD2 identical over 8 bases. This clonotype was obtained from an elderly man with active or convalescent COVID-19. The material sequenced was peripheral blood. The CDR3, as DNA: TGTGCCAGCAGGGGAAAGCGGGGGCGGGGGCTCACATACGAGCAGTACTTC. It specifies CASRGKRGRGLTYEQYF. Supplemented by reference TRBV7-9 and TRBJ2-7, the full variable domain reads DTGVSQNPRHKITKRGQNVTFRCDPISEHNRLYWYRQTLGQGPEFLTYFQNEAQLEKSRLLSDRFSAERPKGSFSTLEIQRTEQGDSAMYLCASRGKRGRGLTYEQYFGPGTRLTVT.